This entry lists 12 T cell receptor beta chains sequenced from one sample in a study of blood T cell repertoires in COVID-19. Here immunoSEQ multiplex PCR was the method, and the copy in TCRdb shows in-frame clones only, minus some. This sample has tens of thousands of clones, with over 75% found just once. Input material: peripheral blood. These receptor sequences come from a woman aged 60-75 years with active COVID-19.

This sequence joins TRBV5-4 and TRBJ2-3; D uncertain. With 3 bases removed from V and 9 bases from J, the gap between germline ends came to 11 bases. The CDR3 spans 12 residues. Germline V CDR1 and CDR2: SGHNT, YYREEE (reference sequence). The CDR3, as DNA: TGTGCCAGCAGCTCCGACTCTTTCACGCAGTATTTT. Translated, it gives CASSSDSFTQYF.

The chain employs TRBV10-3 and TRBJ1-1, with 7 nucleotides matching TRBD1. Germline assignment: CDR1 ENHRY and CDR2 SYGVKD. CDR3 length equals 14 residues. J gave up 4 bases and V 3 bases, and 5 bases lay outside the gene matches. In DNA, the CDR3 is TGTGCCATCAGTGAAAGGGGGCGCAGCACTGAAGCTTTCTTT. It is translated as CAISERGRSTEAFF.

This chain uses TRBV4-1 with TRBJ2-7; D is perhaps TRBD2 (6 bases). The V end lost 0 bases, the J end lost 1 base, and 10 bases lay between the germline ends. The CDR3 covers 15 residues. CDR1 and CDR2 (germline): MGHRA, YSYEKL. CDR3 amino acids: CASSQEGGLSYEQYF. In DNA, the CDR3 is TGCGCCAGCAGCCAAGAGGGAGGCTTATCCTACGAGCAGTACTTC.

The J gene is TRBJ2-1, the V gene TRBV30; 8 positions agree with TRBD2. CDR3 length: 16 amino acids. V was clipped by 0 bases and J by 6 bases; unmatched bases: 10. From germline, CDR1 is GTSNPN and CDR2 SVGIG (reference sequence). Written as DNA, the CDR3 is TGTGCCTGGAGTGTATTAGCGGGAAGGAGGGCCAATGAGCAGTTCTTC. Its translation is CAWSVLAGRRANEQFF.

V usage is TRBV7-9 and J usage is TRBJ1-1, with TRBD1 identical over 7 bases. CDR1 is SEHNR, CDR2 FQNEAQ, per germline (reference sequence). This CDR3 comprises 14 residues. V gave up 5 bases and J gave up 5 bases; unmatched junction bases: 8. The CDR3 sequence is CASSSRTGMTEAFF. DNA for the CDR3: TGTGCCAGCAGCAGCCGGACAGGTATGACTGAAGCTTTCTTT.

The chain couples TRBV29-1 to TRBJ2-7, with a tentative D call TRBD1 (5 bases). Germline V CDR1 and CDR2: SQVTM, ANQGSEA. The CDR3 is 14 residues long. V dropped 8 bases and J dropped 0 bases, with 17 bases sitting between them. The CDR3 region is CSPPAAGNSYEQYF. DNA for the CDR3: TGCAGCCCCCCTGCGGCAGGGAACTCCTACGAGCAGTACTTC.

The V gene is TRBV6-6, the J gene TRBJ2-5; 14 bases match TRBD2. Trimming cost V 6 bases and J 2 bases; bases outside gene matches: 5. CDR1 and CDR2 from the germline V gene are MNHNY and SVGAGI (reference sequence). The length of the CDR3 is 16 residues. CDR3: CASRRGLAGGQETQYF. The CDR3 nucleotides are TGTGCCAGCAGACGAGGACTAGCGGGAGGTCAAGAGACCCAGTACTTC.

DNA of the CDR3: TGTGCCAGTAGTACCCGGGGACAGGGGAATTCACCCCTCCACTTT. It translates to CASSTRGQGNSPLHF. This chain connects TRBV19 to TRBJ1-6; 10 positions agree with TRBD1. Germline V CDR1 and CDR2: LNHDA, SQIVND (reference sequence). V was pared by 4 bases and J by 7 bases, with 4 bases of the junction left unmatched. The CDR3 sequence is 15 residues long.

This chain uses TRBV4-2 with TRBJ2-7, with 13 bases aligning to TRBD2. V was pared by 4 bases and J by 2 bases, with 5 bases of the junction left unmatched. The CDR3 length is 16 residues. Per the germline V gene, CDR1 is LGHNA and CDR2 is YNFKEQ. In DNA form, the CDR3 reads TGTGCCAGCAGCCGGGAACTAGCGGGAGGGACCTACGAGCAGTACTTC. It yields the protein CASSRELAGGTYEQYF.

V usage is TRBV7-9 and J usage is TRBJ2-1, with D possibly matching TRBD2 (6 bases). Germline lookup yields CDR1 SEHNR and CDR2 FQNEAQ (reference sequence). The CDR3 covers 16 residues. V was clipped by 5 bases and J by 10 bases, with 24 bases between them. The CDR3 DNA is TGTGCCAGCAGCGACTTTAGCGGACTCCGTCCTGACGAGCAGTTCTTC. Encoded protein: CASSDFSGLRPDEQFF. Filled out from reference TRBV7-9 and TRBJ2-1, the complete variable domain reads DTGVSQNPRHKITKRGQNVTFRCDPISEHNRLYWYRQTLGQGPEFLTYFQNEAQLEKSRLLSDRFSAERPKGSFSTLEIQRTEQGDSAMYLCASSDFSGLRPDEQFFGPGTRLTVL.

This clone was picked up one time. The V and J genes are TRBV6-2 or TRBV6-3 and TRBJ2-1; 9 bases are a match to TRBD2. The V and J ends lost 5 bases and 5 bases, in that order; junction bases with no gene match: 7. This CDR3 region has 15 residues. Germline assignment: CDR1 MNHEY and CDR2 SVGEGT. The CDR3, as DNA: TGTGCCAGCAGTCGCAGCGGGGGGCCACACAATGAGCAGTTCTTC. Protein sequence: CASSRSGGPHNEQFF.

This clone was counted only a few times. The chain recombines TRBV11-1 with TRBJ2-2; D gene unclear. V lost 7 bases to trimming and J lost 7 bases, with 10 bases between them. Germline CDR1 is SGHAT and CDR2 is FQDESV (reference sequence). CDR3 length: 12 residues. In nucleotides, the CDR3 is TGTGCCAGCACCCTCGGTGGCGGGGAGCTGTTTTTT. Translated: CASTLGGGELFF.